The clone carrying this TCR beta chain occurred a few times. Its specificity is unknown. Naive CD4+ cells had CD25+ Tregs removed. Regarding the study as a whole: Tumor Tregs overlapped most with tumor, then blood, naive CD4+ cells.

This CDR3 region has 15 residues. With 3 bases clipped from V and 4 bases from J, the junction kept 8 bases outside the gene matches. TCRdb reanalysed the 5' RACE reads using MiXCR and keeps one entry per CDR3 protein. The sample includes 62,000 or so distinct CDR3 sequences, nearly 30% of them seen just once. The rearrangement uses TRBV12-3 or TRBV12-4 and TRBJ2-5, with 7 bases matching TRBD2. The TCR comes from a female donor with breast cancer. The sample taken for sequencing was tumor-infiltrating naive CD4+ T cells sorted from the breast tumor. The subset here: naive CD4+ T cells, CD4+CD45RA+CD25-. In DNA form, the CDR3 reads TGTGCCAGCAGTTTTTCAGGCGGGAGTCTAGAGACCCAGTACTTC. It codes for CASSFSGGSLETQYF.